These 28 T cell receptor beta chains were sequenced from one sample in a study of T cell responses to AZD1222 COVID-19 vaccine. TCRdb's copy holds only in-frame clones and misses some; the assay was immunoSEQ multiplex PCR. The sample shows 150,000 to 190,000 clones, about 89% of them seen only once. The sequencing here drew on peripheral blood, taken 28 days after the second AZD1222 dose. These receptors came from an adult who received the AZD1222 COVID-19 vaccine.

J is TRBJ2-1 and V is TRBV4-1; the D call may be TRBD1 or TRBD2 (5 bases each). Germline V gene data show CDR1 as MGHRA and CDR2 as YSYEKL. The CDR3 sequence is 15 residues long. V shed 1 base and J shed 11 bases, with 18 bases lying between them. CDR3 region: CASSQAREGTPKQFF. In DNA, the CDR3 is TGCGCCAGCAGCCAAGCGAGGGAAGGGACCCCTAAGCAGTTCTTC.

In its sample, this clone was seen a few times. The V and J genes are TRBV2 and TRBJ2-5; tentative D call: TRBD2 (6 bases). Germline V CDR1 and CDR2: SNHLY, FYNNEI. CDR3 length: 13 residues. Deletions cut 6 bases from V and 4 bases from J, with 12 bases between. CDR3: CASRPDGGETQYF. The DNA for the CDR3 is TGTGCCAGCAGACCCGACGGGGGAGAGACCCAGTACTTC.

The CDR3 protein is CASSQSWGISGEAFF. Here the CDR3 DNA reads TGTGCCAGCAGCCAATCTTGGGGAATATCGGGTGAAGCTTTCTTT. The chain uses TRBV16 and TRBJ1-1; D is unresolved. Germline V gene data show CDR1 as KGHSY and CDR2 as FQNENV. Trimming left V 0 bases short and J 7 bases short, with 15 bases between. The CDR3 sequence is 15 residues long.

This clone was detected only once. This sequence joins TRBV19 and TRBJ2-7; 7 bases agree with TRBD2. Germline V gives CDR1 LNHDA, CDR2 SQIVND (reference sequence). V lost 8 bases and J lost 4; bases outside the gene matches: 8. CDR3 length equals 13 residues. The CDR3 spells CASGLGEGYEQYF. The CDR3 region has the DNA TGTGCCAGTGGTTTGGGGGAGGGATACGAGCAGTACTTC.

V gene TRBV19 combines with J gene TRBJ2-5; D call uncertain. CDR1 is LNHDA and CDR2 is SQIVND in the germline V gene (reference sequence). The CDR3 covers 13 residues. V was shortened by 1 base and J by 0 bases, with 3 bases between the two germline ends. Written as DNA, the CDR3 is TGTGCCAGTAGTATAGTTAACCAAGAGACCCAGTACTTC. Amino acid sequence: CASSIVNQETQYF.

The rearrangement joins TRBV4-2 to TRBJ1-5; D might be TRBD1 (5 bases). V lost 1 base to trimming and J lost 4 bases, with 11 bases between them. Germline lookup yields CDR1 LGHNA and CDR2 YNFKEQ. The CDR3 length is 15 residues. The CDR3 is CASSQGGTDNQPQHF. The DNA for the CDR3 is TGTGCCAGCAGCCAAGGAGGGACGGATAATCAGCCCCAGCATTTT.

The V and J genes are TRBV5-1 and TRBJ1-3; TRBD1 might be the D (5 bases). Trimming pared 3 bases from V and 1 base from J, leaving 14 bases between. Looked up from germline, CDR1 is SGHRS and CDR2 is YFSETQ. The CDR3 spans 16 residues. The CDR3 DNA is TGCGCCAGCAGCTGGCAGGGAACGGGATCTGGAAACACCATATATTTT. Translating it yields CASSWQGTGSGNTIYF.

This chain links TRBV30 with TRBJ2-1; TRBD2 matches 7 bases. Germline values: CDR1 GTSNPN, CDR2 SVGIG (reference sequence). Trimming cost V 2 bases and J 9 bases; bases outside gene matches: 4. The length of the CDR3 is 12 residues. The CDR3 loop is CAWSPGGTEQFF. The CDR3 coding sequence is TGTGCCTGGAGTCCCGGGGGGACTGAGCAGTTCTTC.

V is TRBV5-4 and J is TRBJ2-3, with 9 bases matching TRBD2. Germline assignment: CDR1 SGHNT and CDR2 YYREEE (reference sequence). Germline trimming cut 4 bases from V and 0 bases from J; bases unmatched to any gene: 6. The CDR3 sequence is 16 residues long. Here the CDR3 reads CASSPGTSRSTDTQYF. CDR3 DNA: TGTGCCAGCAGCCCCGGGACTAGCCGAAGCACAGATACGCAGTATTTT.

The chain uses TRBV15 and TRBJ2-1; D assignment may be TRBD1 or TRBD2 (6 bases each). This CDR3 contains 15 residues. V lost 4 bases and J lost 7, with 17 bases in between. In germline, CDR1 is LNHNV, CDR2 YYDKDF (reference sequence). CDR3 region: CATSTAGSGVNEQFF. CDR3 DNA: TGTGCCACCAGCACTGCGGGATCAGGGGTTAATGAGCAGTTCTTC.

The gene calls are TRBV6-5 and TRBJ2-3; D unclear. Trimming cost V 6 bases and J 5 bases, with 6 bases left between them. This CDR3 has 11 residues. Looked up from germline, CDR1 is MNHEY and CDR2 is SVGAGI. The CDR3 DNA follows: TGTGCCAGCAGCCCAGGAGATACGCAGTATTTT. It encodes CASSPGDTQYF.

This chain uses TRBV7-2 with TRBJ2-4, with TRBD1 matching 7 bases. Germline values: CDR1 SGHTA, CDR2 FQGNSA. V was clipped by 5 bases and J by 0 bases; unmatched bases: 7. This CDR3 has 16 residues. CDR3 in DNA: TGTGCCAGCAGCCCAAGGACAGGAATAGCCAAAAACATTCAGTACTTC. This codes for CASSPRTGIAKNIQYF.

The chain has TRBV24-1 and TRBJ2-1, with TRBD2 as a possible D gene (6 bases). The germline V gene encodes CDR1 KGHDR and CDR2 SFDVKD. The CDR3 has 15 residues. Trimming stripped 8 bases from V and 6 bases from J, with 19 bases between. This chain's CDR3 is CATKARDSALNEQFF. DNA for the CDR3: TGTGCCACCAAGGCGCGGGACTCGGCCCTCAATGAGCAGTTCTTC.

The chain recombines TRBV6-1 with TRBJ2-7; tentative D call: TRBD2 (5 bases). V dropped 3 bases and J dropped 3 bases, with 9 bases sitting between them. Germline lookup yields CDR1 MNHNS and CDR2 SASEGT. CDR3 length: 13 residues. CDR3 sequence (DNA): TGTGCCAGCAGTGACGGGAACCTCTACGAGCAGTACTTC. As protein: CASSDGNLYEQYF.

The chain recombines TRBV2 with TRBJ2-4; D unclear. V lost 6 bases to trimming and J lost 0 bases, with 6 bases between them. This CDR3 spans 13 amino acids. The germline gives CDR1 SNHLY, CDR2 FYNNEI. The CDR3 reads CASSGLAKNIQYF. In DNA, the CDR3 is TGTGCCAGCAGCGGATTAGCCAAAAACATTCAGTACTTC.

The chain couples TRBV3-1 (or the pseudogene TRBV3-2) to TRBJ2-3; 9 nucleotides agree with TRBD1. Germline CDR1 LGHDT, CDR2 YNNKEL (reference sequence). This CDR3 is built from 14 residues. Unmatched junction bases numbered 4, after V lost 3 bases and J lost 6 bases. The CDR3: CASSHWTGVDTQYF. The CDR3 region has the DNA TGTGCCAGCAGCCACTGGACAGGGGTGGATACGCAGTATTTT.

The chain couples TRBV5-6 to TRBJ1-2, with D tentatively TRBD1 (6 bases). The CDR3 has 12 amino acids. V was trimmed by 7 bases and J by 3 bases, leaving 10 bases between them. Germline CDR1 and CDR2: SGHDT and YYEEEE. Here the CDR3 DNA reads TGTGCCAGCGCCCCAGGGGACTATGGCTACACCTTC. Amino acids: CASAPGDYGYTF.

The chain is built from TRBV3-1 (or the pseudogene TRBV3-2) and TRBJ1-2; 8 nucleotides align to TRBD1. Per germline, CDR1 LGHDT and CDR2 YNNKEL (reference sequence). Trimming took 4 bases from V and 6 from J; bases not matched to a gene: 13. The CDR3 sequence is 16 residues long. CDR3 loop: CASSPPDRTGLDGYTF. DNA of the CDR3: TGTGCCAGCAGCCCCCCCGACAGGACAGGGCTTGATGGCTACACCTTC.

Only a few counts were recorded for this clone. The chain's CDR3 is CATSRDLATGELFF. The CDR3 region has the DNA TGTGCCACCAGCAGAGATTTGGCCACCGGGGAGCTGTTTTTT. The V gene is TRBV15, the J gene TRBJ2-2; D gene unclear. Trimming took 0 bases from V and 4 from J, leaving 6 bases between them. This CDR3 comprises 14 residues. Per the germline V gene, CDR1 is LNHNV and CDR2 is YYDKDF (reference sequence).

The chain couples TRBV28 to TRBJ2-1; possible D gene TRBD2, 6 bases. V lost 7 bases and J 9 bases, leaving 16 bases between the germline ends. Germline V CDR1 and CDR2: MDHEN, SYDVKM. CDR3 size: 13 residues. The CDR3 loop reads CASKGPGVVEQFF. The CDR3 DNA sequence: TGTGCCAGCAAAGGGCCGGGGGTGGTTGAGCAGTTCTTC.

The J gene is TRBJ1-5, the V gene TRBV7-2; D unresolved. This CDR3 is 13 amino acids long. Between the trimmed V and J ends, which lost 5 bases and 8 bases, there was a span of 13 bases. CDR1 and CDR2 from the germline V gene are SGHTA and FQGNSA. The CDR3 here is CASSLLPTKPQHF. DNA of the CDR3: TGTGCCAGCAGCCTACTTCCTACAAAGCCCCAGCATTTT.

V usage is TRBV3-1 (or the pseudogene TRBV3-2) and J usage is TRBJ2-7, with D perhaps assigned TRBD1 or TRBD2 (6 bases each). This CDR3 comprises 13 residues. Trimming took 4 bases from V and 3 from J, leaving 10 bases between them. Germline V CDR1 and CDR2: LGHDT, YNNKEL (reference sequence). The CDR3 DNA sequence: TGTGCCAGCAGCCGGCGGGGACACTACGAGCAGTACTTC. Its translation: CASSRRGHYEQYF.

V gene TRBV7-3 combines with J gene TRBJ1-1; 11 bases fit TRBD1. The CDR3 sequence is 13 residues long. Germline CDR1 reads SGHTA; CDR2 reads FQGTGA. V shed 5 bases, J shed 7 bases, and the junction held 3 bases outside the gene matches. The DNA of the CDR3 is TGTGCCAGCAGCCTGGACAGGGGGCGTGAAGCTTTCTTT. It codes for CASSLDRGREAFF.

The V and J genes are TRBV30 and TRBJ1-5; D is perhaps TRBD1 (6 bases). V was clipped by 5 bases and J by 1 base, with 18 bases between them. Per the germline V gene, CDR1 is GTSNPN and CDR2 is SVGIG (reference sequence). CDR3 length: 16 residues. The CDR3 spells CAWVYREERSNQPQHF. CDR3 sequence (DNA): TGTGCCTGGGTTTACAGGGAGGAGAGGAGCAATCAGCCCCAGCATTTT.

V and J are TRBV19 and TRBJ2-5, with 8 positions matching TRBD2. CDR1 and CDR2 (germline): LNHDA, SQIVND (reference sequence). The CDR3 sequence is 13 residues long. Trimming at V came to 5 bases and at J to 5 bases, leaving 4 bases not matched to a gene. The CDR3 DNA is TGTGCCAGTAGTCTGGGACTAGGGGAGACCCAGTACTTC. It yields the protein CASSLGLGETQYF.

This clone is medium-sized in the sample. The rearrangement joins TRBV29-1 to TRBJ2-1; D is ambiguous. In germline, CDR1 is SQVTM, CDR2 ANQGSEA. The length of the CDR3 is 13 residues. The V end lost 2 bases, the J end lost 4 bases, and 9 bases lay between the germline ends. CDR3 in amino acids: CSVELGGYNEQFF. Written as DNA, the CDR3 is TGCAGCGTTGAACTAGGTGGTTACAATGAGCAGTTCTTC.

This clone was seen at least ten times. CDR3 sequence reads: CAISEAGINQPQHF. The CDR3 DNA follows: TGTGCCATCAGTGAAGCAGGAATCAATCAGCCCCAGCATTTT. The gene calls are TRBV10-3 and TRBJ1-5; no clear D gene. In germline, CDR1 is ENHRY, CDR2 SYGVKD. Trimming cost V 3 bases and J 3 bases, with 9 bases left between them. The length of the CDR3 is 14 residues.

This clone was recorded only once. V is TRBV7-2 and J is TRBJ2-7, with 11 positions matching TRBD2. The junction had 4 bases not matched to a gene; V was cut back by 0 bases and J by 0 bases. This CDR3 has 17 residues. The germline V gene encodes CDR1 SGHTA and CDR2 FQGNSA. For the CDR3, the DNA is TGTGCCAGCAGCTTAGCCCTAGCGGGAGGAATCTCCTACGAGCAGTACTTC. Protein sequence: CASSLALAGGISYEQYF. Supplemented by reference TRBV7-2 and TRBJ2-7, the full variable domain reads GAGVSQSPSNKVTEKGKDVELRCDPISGHTALYWYRQSLGQGLEFLIYFQGNSAPDKSGLPSDRFSAERTGGSVSTLTIQRTQQEDSAVYLCASSLALAGGISYEQYFGPGTRLTVT.